The next 20 T cell receptor beta chains were all read from a single sample in a study of cytotoxic CD8 clonotypes in ibrutinib-treated CLL. Clones were read by immunoSEQ multiplex PCR, and TCRdb kept only the in-frame ones, dropping some. The table lists about 35,000 clones, roughly 49% of them singletons. Sequences were derived from PBMCs, sampled before ibrutinib treatment. The receptor set was obtained from a human donor with chronic lymphocytic leukemia.

This clone was counted only a few times. V and J are TRBV7-9 and TRBJ1-1; D gene uncertain. V was clipped by 0 bases and J by 2 bases, with 19 bases between them. Per germline, CDR1 SEHNR and CDR2 FQNEAQ (reference sequence). The CDR3 runs to 18 residues. CDR3 nucleotides: TGTGCCAGCAGCTTAGCGAGGACGGGTGCCGCTGGCAACACTGAAGCTTTCTTT. Its translation is CASSLARTGAAGNTEAFF.

The CDR3 DNA reads as TGTGCCAGCAGCTTGGCTTTCGCAAACACCATATATTTT. Translation: CASSLAFANTIYF. The chain recombines TRBV5-8 with TRBJ1-3; the D is unclear. Trimming stripped 0 bases from V and 6 bases from J, with 7 bases between. This CDR3 contains 13 residues. The germline V gene encodes CDR1 SGHTS and CDR2 YDEGEE.

The CDR3 protein is CASSPDRVGNQPQHF. CDR3 sequence (DNA): TGTGCCAGCAGCCCAGACAGGGTGGGCAATCAGCCCCAGCATTTT. The chain employs TRBV11-2 and TRBJ1-5; 7 positions agree with TRBD1. This CDR3 contains 15 residues. V lost 5 bases and J lost 2; bases outside the gene matches: 6. Germline values: CDR1 SGHAT, CDR2 FQNNGV. Variable domain in full (rest from reference TRBV11-2 and TRBJ1-5): EAGVAQSPRYKIIEKRQSVAFWCNPISGHATLYWYQQILGQGPKLLIQFQNNGVVDDSQLPKDRFSAERLKGVDSTLKIQPAKLEDSAVYLCASSPDRVGNQPQHFGDGTRLSIL.

The chain uses TRBV9 and TRBJ2-1, with 8 bases lining up with TRBD2. Germline CDR1 and CDR2: SGDLS and YYNGEE. The CDR3 extends over 16 amino acids. Trimming cost V 0 bases and J 4 bases; bases outside gene matches: 6. CDR3 residues: CASSVVTSGHYNEQFF. The CDR3 nucleotides read TGTGCCAGCAGCGTAGTAACTAGCGGACATTACAATGAGCAGTTCTTC.

This clone was seen a handful of times. V gene TRBV7-3 combines with J gene TRBJ2-5; D gene uncertain. The CDR3 has 13 amino acids. Germline loops: CDR1 SGHTA, CDR2 FQGTGA. V gave up 5 bases and J gave up 0 bases, with 7 bases separating them. The CDR3 here is CASSGVNQETQYF. The CDR3 DNA reads TGTGCCAGCAGCGGGGTTAACCAAGAGACCCAGTACTTC.

The chain is built from TRBV7-2 and TRBJ1-5; maybe TRBD1 (6 bases). Germline-derived CDR1 and CDR2 are SGHTA and FQGNSA. The CDR3 length is 15 residues. V gave up 5 bases and J gave up 3 bases, with 14 bases separating them. CDR3 residues: CASSRQATNNQPQHF. DNA of the CDR3: TGTGCCAGCAGCCGACAGGCTACAAACAATCAGCCCCAGCATTTT. The whole variable domain, remainder taken from reference TRBV7-2 and TRBJ1-5, is GAGVSQSPSNKVTEKGKDVELRCDPISGHTALYWYRQSLGQGLEFLIYFQGNSAPDKSGLPSDRFSAERTGGSVSTLTIQRTQQEDSAVYLCASSRQATNNQPQHFGDGTRLSIL.

J is TRBJ1-6 and V is TRBV27; 7 bases map to TRBD1. V was clipped by 5 bases and J by 8 bases; unmatched bases: 9. The CDR3 runs to 15 residues. CDR1 and CDR2 from the germline V gene are MNHEY and SMNVEV (reference sequence). The CDR3: CASSPISGGDSPLHF. CDR3 bases: TGTGCCAGCAGTCCCATTTCAGGGGGTGATTCACCCCTCCACTTT.

The chain links TRBV6-5 to TRBJ1-1; possibly TRBD1 for D (6 bases). This CDR3 comprises 13 residues. V was pared by 5 bases and J by 5 bases, with 12 bases between. Germline CDR1 is MNHEY and CDR2 is SVGAGI. The CDR3 here is CASSVDRRTEAFF. The CDR3 DNA reads TGTGCCAGCAGTGTTGACAGGCGGACTGAAGCTTTCTTT.

This clone is labeled medium-sized. The V and J genes are TRBV5-6 and TRBJ1-4; no clear D gene. The V and J ends lost 0 bases and 1 base respectively, with 1 base between them. The CDR3 totals 13 residues. Germline V lookup: CDR1 SGHDT, CDR2 YYEEEE. Written as DNA, the CDR3 is TGTGCCAGCAGCTTGGTAACTAATGAAAAACTGTTTTTT. It yields the protein CASSLVTNEKLFF.

The chain is built from TRBV9 and TRBJ2-5, with TRBD2 as a possible D gene (6 bases). V was shortened by 0 bases and J by 0 bases, with 12 bases between the two germline ends. Germline CDR1 is SGDLS and CDR2 is YYNGEE. CDR3 length: 16 amino acids. The DNA of the CDR3 is TGTGCCAGCAGCGTAGGGGTAGCGGTATACCAAGAGACCCAGTACTTC. Encoded protein: CASSVGVAVYQETQYF.

The J gene is TRBJ2-3, the V gene TRBV30, with D possibly matching TRBD2 (6 bases). The CDR3 totals 12 residues. Looked up from germline, CDR1 is GTSNPN and CDR2 is SVGIG (reference sequence). The CDR3 is CAMGTAGDTQYF. In DNA form, the CDR3 reads TGTGCGATGGGGACTGCGGGGGATACGCAGTATTTT.

The V gene is TRBV4-1, the J gene TRBJ2-3; the D is unclear. This CDR3 comprises 16 residues. The germline gives CDR1 MGHRA, CDR2 YSYEKL. With 0 bases removed from V and 2 bases from J, the gap between germline ends came to 12 bases. CDR3 amino acids: CASSQDKQSATDTQYF. For the CDR3, the DNA is TGCGCCAGCAGCCAAGATAAACAGAGTGCCACAGATACGCAGTATTTT.

V and J are TRBV19 and TRBJ1-1; the D gene is possibly TRBD1 (5 bases). Germline V CDR1 and CDR2: LNHDA, SQIVND (reference sequence). The CDR3 loop spans 14 amino acids. V gave up 3 bases and J gave up 8 bases, with 16 bases separating them. CDR3 sequence (DNA): TGTGCCAGTAGTATCCGGGCTGGAGGGGCGGAAGCTTTCTTT. Its protein is CASSIRAGGAEAFF.

The J gene is TRBJ1-4, the V gene TRBV4-1; D perhaps matches TRBD1 (6 bases). This CDR3 has 14 amino acids. Germline V lookup: CDR1 MGHRA, CDR2 YSYEKL. V lost 2 bases, J lost 8 bases, and 12 bases lay in between. This CDR3 is CASSQLTGYEKLFF. In DNA form, the CDR3 reads TGCGCCAGCAGCCAACTAACAGGGTACGAAAAACTGTTTTTT.

The J gene is TRBJ2-1, the V gene TRBV4-1, with 12 positions matching TRBD2. Germline CDR1 reads MGHRA; CDR2 reads YSYEKL. The junction had 4 bases not matched to a gene; V was cut back by 4 bases and J by 6 bases. The CDR3 extends over 15 amino acids. The CDR3 here is CASSRLGLAGNEQFF. Here the CDR3 DNA reads TGCGCCAGCAGCCGCCTGGGACTAGCGGGCAATGAGCAGTTCTTC.

The chain links TRBV7-2 to TRBJ2-3; 8 nucleotides line up with TRBD2. Germline V gene sequence: CDR1 SGHTA, CDR2 FQGNSA. Trimming at V came to 1 base and at J to 4 bases, leaving 1 base not matched to a gene. CDR3 size: 14 residues. The CDR3 DNA reads as TGTGCCAGCAGCTTAGGGACTAGCCCAGATACGCAGTATTTT. The encoded protein is CASSLGTSPDTQYF.

The chain has TRBV5-8 and TRBJ1-3; the D gene is possibly TRBD1 (6 bases). Trimming took 4 bases from V and 0 from J, leaving 14 bases between them. This CDR3 comprises 16 residues. Germline V gene data show CDR1 as SGHTS and CDR2 as YDEGEE. Written as DNA, the CDR3 is TGTGCCAGCAGCCTGTTAGGGGGAACCTCTGGAAACACCATATATTTT. Translating it yields CASSLLGGTSGNTIYF.

This chain uses TRBV11-2 with TRBJ1-1; TRBD1 aligns across 7 bases. This CDR3 contains 14 residues. V trimming: 3 bases; J trimming: 5 bases; junction bases outside the gene matches: 6. In germline, CDR1 is SGHAT, CDR2 FQNNGV. Written as DNA, the CDR3 is TGTGCCAGCAGCTTCACAGGGGCGGGTACTGAAGCTTTCTTT. Its protein is CASSFTGAGTEAFF.

This chain joins TRBV6-1 and TRBJ2-3, with D possibly TRBD2 on 7 matching bases. Trimming removed 4 bases from V and 3 bases from J, with 11 bases in between. Germline V gene lookup returns CDR1 MNHNS and CDR2 SASEGT. The CDR3 loop spans 14 amino acids. CDR3 nucleotide sequence: TGTGCCAGCAGTGGGGGGGGGCCGACAGATACGCAGTATTTT. Translating gives CASSGGGPTDTQYF.

The rearrangement links TRBV5-1 to TRBJ2-6; 9 nucleotides line up with TRBD2. The CDR3 is 17 amino acids. The J segment lost 4 bases and the V segment lost 0 bases, leaving 5 bases of the junction unmatched. Germline V lookup: CDR1 SGHRS, CDR2 YFSETQ. Here the CDR3 reads CASSLVPAGGGANVLTF. CDR3 in DNA: TGCGCCAGCAGCTTGGTGCCAGCGGGGGGCGGGGCCAACGTCCTGACTTTC.